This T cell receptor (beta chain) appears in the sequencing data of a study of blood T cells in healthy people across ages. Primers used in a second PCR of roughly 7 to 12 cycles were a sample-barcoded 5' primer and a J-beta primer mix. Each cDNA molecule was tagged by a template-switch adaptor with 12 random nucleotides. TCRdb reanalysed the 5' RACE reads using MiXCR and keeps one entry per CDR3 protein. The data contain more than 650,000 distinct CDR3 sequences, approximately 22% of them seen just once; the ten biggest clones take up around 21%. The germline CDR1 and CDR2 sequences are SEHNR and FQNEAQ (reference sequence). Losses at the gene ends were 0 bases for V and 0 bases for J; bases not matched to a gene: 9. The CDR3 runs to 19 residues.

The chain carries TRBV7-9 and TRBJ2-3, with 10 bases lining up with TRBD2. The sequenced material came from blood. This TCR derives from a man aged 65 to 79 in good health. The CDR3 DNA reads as TGTGCCAGCAGCTTAGCGTTTTCCGCTAGCGGGGGTAGCACAGATACGCAGTATTTT. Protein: CASSLAFSASGGSTDTQYF.